These T cell receptor beta chains were read from a single sample in a study of cytomegalovirus exposure and HLA in healthy donors. Profiled with immunoSEQ multiplex PCR; TCRdb holds only in-frame clones, not every one. The sample records around 120,000 clones, 75% to 90% being singletons. The sequenced sample consisted of PBMCs. These receptors originate from a female donor in good health and CMV-seropositive. The CDR3 runs from the conserved cysteine through the conserved F or W. A D gene is named only where the DNA matches it firmly. Only part of the rows carry a size: once, few, many, or a class if the clone is expanded.

>TRBJ1-2|TRBV29-1|TRBD1|NA
TGCAGCGTCGCCGGGACAGGGGGCGATGGCTACACCTTC
CSVAGTGGDGYTF
>TRBJ1-5|TRBV2|NA|once
TGTGCCAGCAGTGATACCGGGATGGATCAGCCCCAGCATTTT
CASSDTGMDQPQHF
>TRBJ2-5|TRBV2|TRBD2|NA
TGTGCCAGCAGCAGACTAGCAGAGACCCAGTACTTC
CASSRLAETQYF
>TRBJ1-2|TRBV5-5|TRBD1|NA
TGTGCCAGCAGCTTGGGCACAGGGGAGCGAGGCTACACCTTC
CASSLGTGERGYTF
>TRBJ1-2|TRBV18|TRBD1|NA
TGTGCCAGCTCACTGGGACAGGGAGGCGACTATGGCTACACCTTC
CASSLGQGGDYGYTF
>TRBJ1-6|TRBV2|NA|NA
TGTGCCAGCAGTGATGGACTCCTTCAAACCCTCCACTTT
CASSDGLLQTLHF
>TRBJ2-2|TRBV19|NA|NA
TGTGCCAGTAGTATGAGGACACCCGGGGAGCTGTTTTTT
CASSMRTPGELFF
>TRBJ2-3|TRBV7-9|TRBD2|once
TGTGCCAGCAGCCTGAAGACTAGCTCCATCACAGATACGCAGTATTTT
CASSLKTSSITDTQYF
>TRBJ1-1|TRBV11-3|NA|NA
TGTGCCAGCAGCCATCGGCCTAGGGGAACGAACACTGAAGCTTTCTTT
CASSHRPRGTNTEAFF
>TRBJ2-5|TRBV10-3|TRBD1|once
TGTGCCATCAGGGAGGGGACAGGGGGTCAAGAGACCCAGTACTTC
CAIREGTGGQETQYF
>TRBJ1-4|TRBV7-9|TRBD1|NA
TGTGCCAGCAGCCCCGGGAGGGGGCCTACAAGTGAAAAACTGTTTTTT
CASSPGRGPTSEKLFF
>TRBJ1-6|TRBV7-9|NA|NA
TGTTCCAGCAGCCTGGACATTTCACCCCTCCACTTT
CSSSLDISPLHF
>TRBJ2-6|TRBV5-5|TRBD1|NA
TGTGCCAGCAGCTTCCGCACCGGGACAGTCTCTGGGGCCAACGTCCTGACTTTC
CASSFRTGTVSGANVLTF
>TRBJ1-2|TRBV28|TRBD1|few
TGTGCCAGCAGTTTGACGGACAGGGGGATGTATGGCTACACCTTC
CASSLTDRGMYGYTF
>TRBJ2-7|TRBV4-3|NA|few
TGCGCCAGCAGCCAAGATAGAGCGGGTGGGTTCCACGAGCAGTACTTC
CASSQDRAGGFHEQYF
>TRBJ2-3|TRBV2|TRBD1|NA
TGTGCCAGCAACTTGAGACAGGGGAGTGATACGCAGTATTTT
CASNLRQGSDTQYF
>TRBJ2-5|TRBV6-1|NA|NA
TGTGCCAGCAGGATAGATTCGGGGGTTTCAGAGACCCAGTACTTC
CASRIDSGVSETQYF
>TRBJ1-4|TRBV5-1|NA|NA
TGCGCCAGCAGCCCGATTATCCCCCGGGGTACGACTAATGAAAAACTGTTTTTT
CASSPIIPRGTTNEKLFF
>TRBJ2-7|TRBV5-1|TRBD1|NA
TGCGCCAGCAGCCTCCGGGACAGGATCTACGAGCAGTACTTC
CASSLRDRIYEQYF
>TRBJ1-6|TRBV7-3|TRBD1|NA
TGTGCCAGCAGCCCGAGGGGGCAAGCCTATAATTCACCCCTCCACTTT
CASSPRGQAYNSPLHF
>TRBJ1-1|TRBV19|NA|NA
TGTGCCAGTACCCCATGGGAGGGGAGAAACACTGAAGCTTTCTTT
CASTPWEGRNTEAFF
>TRBJ1-5|TRBV7-9|NA|NA
TGTGCCAGCAGCCCGGACTCTAATCAGCCCCAGCATTTT
CASSPDSNQPQHF
>TRBJ1-1|TRBV11-2|NA|NA
TGTGCCAGCAGCCTCCGACGGGAGAACACTGAAGCTTTCTTT
CASSLRRENTEAFF
>TRBJ1-5|TRBV28|NA|NA
TGTGCCAGCGGCCTAGATCAGCCCCAGCATTTT
CASGLDQPQHF
>TRBJ2-5|TRBV4-2|TRBD1|NA
TGTGCCAGCAGCCAAGGGGGACAGGGGCCCAAGGAGACCCAGTACTTC
CASSQGGQGPKETQYF
>TRBJ2-1|TRBV7-3|TRBD2|NA
TGTGCCAGCAGCTTACGTAGCGGGGGGCGGGATGAGCAGTTCTTC
CASSLRSGGRDEQFF
>TRBJ1-3|TRBV28|NA|NA
TGTGCCAGCAGTTCAGGGGACACCATATATTTT
CASSSGDTIYF
>TRBJ1-6|TRBV11-2|NA|NA
TGTGCCAGCAGCCGAACCACGAGATACGGTTCACCCCTCCACTTT
CASSRTTRYGSPLHF
>TRBJ1-3|TRBV7-9|TRBD1|NA
TGTGCCAGCAGCCCCCCCGGGACAGCTGGAAACACCATATATTTT
CASSPPGTAGNTIYF
>TRBJ1-2|TRBV19|NA|few
TGTGCCAGTAGTATTGGTCAGGGATGGAACTATGGCTACACCTTC
CASSIGQGWNYGYTF
>TRBJ2-7|TRBV5-4|NA|NA
TGTGCCAGCAGCTTGTCCCAGGGCCCTACGGGCGAGCAGTACTTC
CASSLSQGPTGEQYF
>TRBJ1-3|TRBV14|NA|NA
TGTGCCAGCAGCCCCTTGGGGCGTCGCCCCTCTGGAAACACCATATATTTT
CASSPLGRRPSGNTIYF